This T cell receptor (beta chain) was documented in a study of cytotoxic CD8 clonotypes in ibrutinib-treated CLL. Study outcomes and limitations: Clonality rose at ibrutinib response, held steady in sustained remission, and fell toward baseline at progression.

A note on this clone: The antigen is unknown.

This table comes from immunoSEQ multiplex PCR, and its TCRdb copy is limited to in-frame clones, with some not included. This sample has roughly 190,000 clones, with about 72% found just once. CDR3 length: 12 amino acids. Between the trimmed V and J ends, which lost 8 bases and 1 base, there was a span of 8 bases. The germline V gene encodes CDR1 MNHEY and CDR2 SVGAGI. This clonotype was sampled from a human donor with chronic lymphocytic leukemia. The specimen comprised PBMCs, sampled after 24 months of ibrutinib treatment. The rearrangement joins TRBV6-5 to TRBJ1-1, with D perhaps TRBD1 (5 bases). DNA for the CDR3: TGTGCCAGCCAAGACAGGAACACTGAAGCTTTCTTT. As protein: CASQDRNTEAFF.